Sequencing of this TCR beta chain was carried out in a study of OX40 agonist ivuxolimab in advanced cancers. The data were produced by immunoSEQ multiplex PCR, yet TCRdb's version contains in-frame clones alone and is incomplete. The sample includes some 33,000 clones, more than 70% of them seen just once. V shed 4 bases and J 5 bases; nucleotides not matched to a gene: 12. This CDR3 is built from 16 residues. Germline V CDR1 and CDR2: SGHDT, YYEEEE. Blood draws occurred at baseline, cycle 4 day 1, and cycle 7 day 1. This rearrangement joins TRBV5-6 to TRBJ2-5; 9 positions match TRBD1. The source was CD4+ or CD8+ T cells sorted from blood, collected in a trial of the OX40 agonist ivuxolimab. The source is an adult with an advanced solid tumor such as melanoma, head and neck, liver or kidney cancer. CDR3 sequence (DNA): TGTGCCAGCAGCCTAAGCCTGGGACAGGGTTTCGAGACCCAGTACTTC. It codes for CASSLSLGQGFETQYF.